Described below is a single T cell receptor beta chain sequence and its context. What it recognizes is unknown. This sample stems from a study of CD8+ T cells in alopecia areata. Study context: Treatment comprised oral tofacitinib, 5 to 10 mg twice daily, in treated patients. Tofacitinib was given for 6 to 18 months, then stopped for 6 months. The study, taken as a whole, reports: In lesional scalp, particularly from alopecia totalis/universalis, clonality was higher than in normal scalp.

Individuals with alopecia areata gave both lesional scalp punch biopsies and peripheral blood for collection. This CDR3 has 14 residues. V lost 6 bases to trimming and J lost 2 bases, with 13 bases between them. The germline V gene has CDR1 SGHRS and CDR2 YFSETQ. After isolation, RNA underwent reverse transcription to generate cDNA as the sequencing template. Sequencing was performed with immunoSEQ multiplex PCR; in TCRdb, only in-frame clones are kept and a portion is missing. This sample has over 150,000 clones; 50% to 70% occur once, and the top ten carry around 15%. This TCR was sampled from a human donor with alopecia areata. This specimen consisted of CD4+ T cells sorted from blood, obtained at week 0. V is TRBV5-1 and J is TRBJ2-3; D is unresolved. CDR3 region: CASNPDQYTDTQYF. Written as DNA, the CDR3 is TGCGCCAGCAACCCCGACCAGTACACAGATACGCAGTATTTT.